The rows below give T cell receptor beta chains drawn from one sample of a study of response to subunit inactivated influenza vaccine. In TCRdb, the RT-PCR reads were re-called with MiXCR into one record per CDR3 protein. The sample yields approximately 520,000 distinct CDR3 sequences, approximately 16% seen once. The specimen comprised CD4+ T cells sorted from PBMCs, sampled roughly 24 months after vaccination. The source of these receptors is a man between 50 and 69 years old who received an inactivated influenza vaccine. Both conserved end residues are trimmed from each CDR3. The size of a clone is reported for some rows only, either as once, few or many, or as a class for expanded clones.

V gene	clone size	J gene	CDR3 protein
TRBV6-5	few	TRBJ2-3	ASSYSSRAGGSTDTQY
TRBV10-2	-	TRBJ2-3	ASRGWTGRDTQY
TRBV4-3	many	TRBJ2-5	ASSQDYGQETQY
TRBV19	-	TRBJ1-1	ASSTGGANTEAF
TRBV7-2	-	TRBJ2-7	ASSLDRGLLYEQY
TRBV20-1	-	TRBJ2-2	SARDRLGTGELF
TRBV12-3/TRBV12-4	many	TRBJ2-1	ASGRGGHNEQF
TRBV3-1	-	TRBJ1-6	ASSQDTVSPLH
TRBV4-1	-	TRBJ1-6	ASSATLAPGSGSPLH
TRBV2	-	TRBJ2-1	ASSERLAGVRNEQF
TRBV27	-	TRBJ2-6	ASRPDRVGANVLT
TRBV7-2	few	TRBJ2-3	ASSWGGGANTQY
TRBV20-1	-	TRBJ1-6	SGFPSASPLH
TRBV20-1	few	TRBJ2-1	SAFIAGGVHEQF
TRBV3-1	-	TRBJ1-1	ASSPTGLRAEAF
TRBV6-5	many	TRBJ1-1	ASSYPGQGLNTEAF
TRBV3-1	once	TRBJ2-1	ASSQDRVAGVYNEQF
TRBV30	-	TRBJ2-3	AWSVDTSTDTQY
TRBV29-1	few	TRBJ2-7	SVEGWAGEQY
TRBV20-1	-	TRBJ2-1	SARDIPDHEQF
TRBV18	-	TRBJ1-4	ASSPGTPATNEKLF
TRBV20-1	-	TRBJ1-1	SASLTGLSEAF
TRBV10-2	few	TRBJ1-6	ASSESRGGSPLH
TRBV21-1	-	TRBJ2-7	ASNVGDGTYEQY
TRBV28	-	TRBJ2-1	ASSLLRLAGAVNEQF
TRBV6-2/TRBV6-3	-	TRBJ2-7	ASSAGRLAGEQY
TRBV5-1	-	TRBJ2-7	ASARQATTVEQY